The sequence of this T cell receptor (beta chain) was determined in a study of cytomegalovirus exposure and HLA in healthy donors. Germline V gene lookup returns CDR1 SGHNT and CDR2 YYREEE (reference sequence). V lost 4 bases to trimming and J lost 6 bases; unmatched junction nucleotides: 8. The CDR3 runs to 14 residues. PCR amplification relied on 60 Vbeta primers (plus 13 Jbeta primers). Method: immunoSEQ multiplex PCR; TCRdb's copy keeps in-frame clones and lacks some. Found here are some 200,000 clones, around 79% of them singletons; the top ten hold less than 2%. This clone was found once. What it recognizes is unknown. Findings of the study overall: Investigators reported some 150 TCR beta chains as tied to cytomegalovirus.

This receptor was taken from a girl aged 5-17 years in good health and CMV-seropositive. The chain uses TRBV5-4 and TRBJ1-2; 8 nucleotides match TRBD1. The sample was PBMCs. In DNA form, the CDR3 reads TGTGCCAGCAGCCCCTCGGACAGGGAGGATGGCTACACCTTC. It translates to CASSPSDREDGYTF.